Listed here are 21 T cell receptor beta chains from one sample, sequenced in a study of vaccination and CD4 T cells after COVID-19 (dated by TCRdb to 2021 to 2024). No cognate antigen is known for these TCRs. The treatment or condition label of this sample denotes: roughly 10-day PBMC culture with coronavirus spike peptide pools or control peptides (ViraFEST assay). The protocol used for the library was PCR. For sequencing, an Illumina iSeq 100 was employed. At the Johns Hopkins FTIC core, DNA from the cultured CD4+ T cells underwent TCR sequencing with the Oncomine TCR Beta short-read assay. TCRdb reworked the public reads: Q25 trimming with fastp, MiXCR clone assembly, productive beta chains retained. When rows share a CDR3 protein, they turn into one entry using the most common DNA and genes. The sample table lists around 8,200 distinct CDR3 sequences, 55% to 75% of them with a count of one. 35% to 40% of the sample lies in the top ten.

The sample consisted of CD4+ T cells from blood, cultured in vitro. The source of these receptors is a human donor who had recovered from COVID-19.

The CDR3 bases are TGTGCCAGTAGACTGGACAGGTACTCCTACGAGCAGTACTTC. Translation: CASRLDRYSYEQYF. V usage is TRBV19 and J usage is TRBJ2-7, with 7 bases fitting TRBD1. Germline V gene lookup returns CDR1 LNHDA and CDR2 SQIVND (reference sequence). The CDR3 is 14 amino acids. V was clipped by 6 bases and J by 0 bases; unmatched bases: 5.

The CDR3 nucleotides read TGTGCCAGCAGCCCGGTCCAGGGGGTGAACACTGAAGCTTTCTTT. Translation gives CASSPVQGVNTEAFF. The chain has TRBV14 and TRBJ1-1; 7 bases map to TRBD1. The V segment lost 4 bases and the J segment 0 bases; nucleotides outside the gene matches: 5. The length of the CDR3 is 15 residues. Germline values: CDR1 SGHDN, CDR2 FVKESK.

The table lists this clonotype with a few counts. The chain links TRBV7-8 to TRBJ1-2; 8 bases align to TRBD1. Per the germline V gene, CDR1 is SGHVS and CDR2 is FQNEAQ. This CDR3 is 13 amino acids long. Trimming at V came to 5 bases and at J to 8 bases, leaving 7 bases not matched to a gene. CDR3 nucleotide sequence: TGTGCCAGCAGCCCTACAGGGGGAAGGGGCTACACCTTC. This sequence encodes CASSPTGGRGYTF.

This clonotype has just a few counts. The genes are TRBV2 and TRBJ1-2; possibly TRBD1 for D (6 bases). Trimming cost V 3 bases and J 8 bases, with 16 bases left between them. The germline CDR1 and CDR2 sequences are SNHLY and FYNNEI. The CDR3 consists of 14 residues. CDR3: CASSEVGAVEGYTF. The CDR3 DNA reads as TGTGCCAGCAGTGAGGTGGGGGCGGTGGAGGGCTACACCTTC.

A single count supports this clonotype. This chain links TRBV7-2 with TRBJ1-6; D remains ambiguous. V was shortened by 1 base and J by 0 bases, with 16 bases between the two germline ends. Germline CDR1 is SGHTA and CDR2 is FQGNSA. The CDR3 extends over 19 amino acids. The DNA of the CDR3 is TGTGCCAGCAGCTTAGACAGCGGCTGGGGATACTCCTATAATTCACCCCTCCACTTT. Translated: CASSLDSGWGYSYNSPLHF. Together with reference TRBV7-2 and TRBJ1-6, the CDR3 gives the full variable domain: GAGVSQSPSNKVTEKGKDVELRCDPISGHTALYWYRQSLGQGLEFLIYFQGNSAPDKSGLPSDRFSAERTGGSVSTLTIQRTQQEDSAVYLCASSLDSGWGYSYNSPLHFGNGTRLTVT.

The V call is TRBV20-1, the J call TRBJ1-1; 8 bases agree with TRBD1. After removal of 5 bases from V and 10 bases from J, the junction contained 9 bases not matched to a gene. This CDR3 region has 12 residues. From germline, CDR1 is DFQATT and CDR2 SNEGSKA (reference sequence). The CDR3 loop is CSAEGQVAGAFF. In DNA form, the CDR3 reads TGCAGTGCTGAGGGACAGGTCGCGGGAGCTTTCTTT.

This clonotype has more than one count but fewer than ten. This chain joins TRBV6-2 or TRBV6-3 and TRBJ1-5; D gene ambiguous. This CDR3 has 14 residues. Trimming took 2 bases from V and 3 from J, leaving 8 bases between them. Germline V gives CDR1 MNHEY, CDR2 SVGEGT. CDR3 sequence (DNA): TGTGCCAGCAGTTACACGGGATTCAATCAGCCCCAGCATTTT. Encoded protein: CASSYTGFNQPQHF.

CDR3 bases: TGTGCCAGCAGGTATTATGGGCCAGGAGGAAACTATGGCTACACCTTC. Protein sequence: CASRYYGPGGNYGYTF. The chain employs TRBV28 and TRBJ1-2; D not resolved. The CDR3 runs 16 residues. The V end was cut by 6 bases, the J end by 2 bases, with 19 bases between. Germline CDR1 reads MDHEN; CDR2 reads SYDVKM.

CDR3 sequence reads: CASRTGLAGTDTQYF. Written as DNA, the CDR3 is TGTGCCAGCAGAACAGGACTAGCGGGAACAGATACGCAGTATTTT. J is TRBJ2-3 and V is TRBV6-2 or TRBV6-3; 12 bases agree with TRBD2. CDR3 size: 15 residues. Per the germline V gene, CDR1 is MNHEY and CDR2 is SVGEGT. After removal of 6 bases from V and 3 bases from J, the junction contained 4 bases not matched to a gene.

This chain links TRBV20-1 with TRBJ2-3; no firm D call. The CDR3 runs 14 residues. CDR1 is DFQATT, CDR2 SNEGSKA, per germline (reference sequence). V lost 3 bases to trimming and J lost 4 bases, with 14 bases between them. The CDR3 reads CSARSVVPADTQYF. The DNA of the CDR3 is TGCAGTGCTAGGTCGGTCGTCCCTGCAGATACGCAGTATTTT.

In this sample, this clonotype turned up a few times. This sequence joins TRBV7-8 and TRBJ1-2; 7 bases align to TRBD1. The ends lost 5 bases at V and 0 bases at J; junction bases unmatched: 9. Germline V gene sequence: CDR1 SGHVS, CDR2 FQNEAQ. The CDR3 extends over 16 amino acids. The CDR3 loop is CASSPEGAGTNYGYTF. DNA of the CDR3: TGTGCCAGCAGCCCAGAGGGGGCAGGGACTAACTATGGCTACACCTTC.

The V call is TRBV6-1, the J call TRBJ2-6; maybe TRBD2 (5 bases). In germline, CDR1 is MNHNS, CDR2 SASEGT. The CDR3 is made up of 18 amino acids. V lost 4 bases and J lost 0, with 16 bases in between. The CDR3 DNA reads as TGTGCCAGCAGTGTAACTTCATCGGGGAGCTCTGGGGCCAACGTCCTGACTTTC. Protein sequence: CASSVTSSGSSGANVLTF.

The rearrangement uses TRBV7-9 and TRBJ1-2, with unresolved D. CDR1 and CDR2 (germline): SEHNR, FQNEAQ (reference sequence). Trimming took off 5 bases at V and 5 bases at J, with 12 bases between the two ends. The length of the CDR3 is 13 residues. CDR3 DNA sequence: TGTGCCAGCAGCCCTGGACCCGTATATGGCTACACCTTC. This codes for CASSPGPVYGYTF.

This chain uses TRBV7-2 with TRBJ2-5; D is unresolved. The V end was cut by 6 bases, the J end by 4 bases, with 15 bases between. The CDR3 runs to 14 residues. Germline CDR1 SGHTA, CDR2 FQGNSA. DNA of the CDR3: TGTGCCAGCAGACGAACTGGGGTGCTAGAGACCCAGTACTTC. It translates to CASRRTGVLETQYF.

Here the CDR3 DNA reads TGTGCCACCAGCAGGGACAGGGAGACTACTGAAGCTTTCTTT. Protein product: CATSRDRETTEAFF. The J gene is TRBJ1-1, the V gene TRBV15, with TRBD1 matching over 8 bases. From germline, CDR1 is LNHNV and CDR2 YYDKDF (reference sequence). Losses at the gene ends were 3 bases for V and 5 bases for J; bases not matched to a gene: 5. This CDR3 contains 14 residues.

The V gene is TRBV18, the J gene TRBJ2-7, with 9 bases that match TRBD1. V lost 3 bases to trimming and J lost 2 bases; unmatched junction nucleotides: 5. The CDR3 has 15 residues. Germline values: CDR1 KGHSH, CDR2 LQKENI. The CDR3 loop reads CASSPPGTGTYEQYF. In DNA form, the CDR3 reads TGTGCCAGCTCACCGCCAGGGACAGGGACCTACGAGCAGTACTTC. The complete variable domain, with remaining parts taken from reference TRBV18 and TRBJ2-7, reads NAGVMQNPRHLVRRRGQEARLRCSPMKGHSHVYWYRQLPEEGLKFMVYLQKENIIDESGMPKERFSAEFPKEGPSILRIQQVVRGDSAAYFCASSPPGTGTYEQYFGPGTRLTVT.

The chain has TRBV7-4 and TRBJ1-4; D remains ambiguous. This CDR3 is built from 15 residues. V dropped 7 bases and J dropped 5 bases, with 17 bases sitting between them. Germline V gives CDR1 SGHVT, CDR2 SQSDAQ. As DNA, the CDR3 is TGTGCCAGCACCTTGTACGGCTGGAGGAATGAAAAACTGTTTTTT. Translation: CASTLYGWRNEKLFF.

The chain carries TRBV12-3 or TRBV12-4 and TRBJ1-2, with 9 bases matching TRBD1. V was clipped by 9 bases and J by 5 bases; unmatched bases: 10. The CDR3 spans 14 residues. The CDR3 sequence is CARIKQGARYGYTF. The CDR3 DNA follows: TGTGCCAGGATAAAACAGGGGGCGCGATATGGCTACACCTTC.

This chain connects TRBV20-1 to TRBJ2-4, with a weak D call TRBD2 (7 bases). Per the germline V gene, CDR1 is DFQATT and CDR2 is SNEGSKA (reference sequence). The CDR3 sequence is 14 residues long. As DNA, the CDR3 is TGCAGCTACACGGCGGGGGCCGGCAAAAACATTCAGTACTTC. Its protein product is CSYTAGAGKNIQYF.

The rearrangement joins TRBV12-3 or TRBV12-4 to TRBJ2-7, with 7 bases lining up with TRBD2. Trimming at V came to 5 bases and at J to 7 bases, leaving 8 bases not matched to a gene. The CDR3 is 13 residues long. The CDR3 nucleotides are TGTGCCAGCAGTCCCGGACTAGTTGGGGAGCAGTACTTC. Translating gives CASSPGLVGEQYF.

This rearrangement joins TRBV6-1 to TRBJ1-5, with D unresolved. Trimming took off 4 bases at V and 3 bases at J, with 7 bases between the two ends. The CDR3 extends over 13 amino acids. Germline assignment: CDR1 MNHNS and CDR2 SASEGT. The CDR3 DNA follows: TGTGCCAGCAGTGGTTCCTACAATCAGCCCCAGCATTTT. Its translation: CASSGSYNQPQHF.